This passage covers 27 T cell receptor beta chains from one sample sequenced in a study of T cells in Graves' hyperthyroidism and ophthalmopathy. TCR beta CDR3 region amplification was performed from RNA transcripts. TCR CDR3 regions were first amplified by RT-PCR with HTBI primers. TCRdb redid the calling of the multiplex PCR reads with MiXCR, one entry per CDR3 protein. The table has roughly 580,000 distinct CDR3 sequences, more than 45% seen once. The sample taken for sequencing was peripheral blood or thyroid tissue (not recorded which). The receptors were gathered from a woman aged 18-29 years with Graves' hyperthyroidism.

This clonotype was observed once. V usage is TRBV29-1 and J usage is TRBJ2-1, with TRBD2 identical over 12 bases. The CDR3 is 15 residues long. Germline V CDR1 and CDR2: SQVTM, ANQGSEA. Trimming at V came to 8 bases and at J to 5 bases, leaving 10 bases not matched to a gene. CDR3 DNA: TGCAGCCTATGGTCGGGACTAGCGGGTGACAATGAGCAGTTCTTC. Translation gives CSLWSGLAGDNEQFF.

The V and J genes are TRBV7-9 and TRBJ2-5; 7 bases are a match to TRBD1. Germline CDR1 reads SEHNR; CDR2 reads FQNEAQ (reference sequence). The V segment lost 4 bases and the J segment 7 bases; nucleotides outside the gene matches: 9. The CDR3 loop spans 14 amino acids. The CDR3, as DNA: TGTGCCAGCAGCTCCGGGACAGCTTCGGGGACCCAGTACTTC. It encodes CASSSGTASGTQYF.

This chain links TRBV29-1 with TRBJ2-5; 8 nucleotides agree with TRBD2. Looked up from germline, CDR1 is SQVTM and CDR2 is ANQGSEA. The CDR3 runs 15 residues. CDR3 DNA sequence: TGCAGTTCTCAAAGCAGCGGGAGTTGGCAAGAGACCCAGTACTTC. Encoded protein: CSSQSSGSWQETQYF.

This chain joins TRBV4-2 and TRBJ2-5, with 8 bases matching TRBD2. CDR3 length: 15 amino acids. Germline values: CDR1 LGHNA, CDR2 YNFKEQ. V shed 3 bases, J shed 11 bases, and the junction held 14 bases outside the gene matches. CDR3 loop: CASSQLSGDTDTQYF. DNA for the CDR3: TGTGCCAGCAGCCAGCTTAGCGGGGACACAGATACGCAGTACTTC.

The chain uses TRBV7-2 and TRBJ2-7, with TRBD2 matching 7 bases. Germline V gene lookup returns CDR1 SGHTA and CDR2 FQGNSA. The CDR3 loop spans 15 amino acids. Trimming removed 3 bases from V and 2 bases from J; junction bases left unmatched: 7. The CDR3 nucleotides read TGTGCCAGCAGCTTTGGCCTACTAGCGACCTACGAGCAGTACTTC. This encodes CASSFGLLATYEQYF.

V and J are TRBV2 and TRBJ2-5; D possibly corresponds to TRBD2 (6 bases). Germline CDR1 reads SNHLY; CDR2 reads FYNNEI. V lost 6 bases to trimming and J lost 2 bases, with 10 bases between them. This CDR3 contains 13 residues. The CDR3 DNA follows: TGTGCCAGCAGCGGGAGTGGGCAAGAGACCCAGTACTTC. This sequence encodes CASSGSGQETQYF. The variable domain in full, completed from reference TRBV2 and TRBJ2-5, reads EPEVTQTPSHQVTQMGQEVILRCVPISNHLYFYWYRQILGQKVEFLVSFYNNEISEKSEIFDDQFSVERPDGSNFTLKIRSTKLEDSAMYFCASSGSGQETQYFGPGTRLLVL.

The chain carries TRBV24-1 and TRBJ1-5; tentative D call: TRBD1 (5 bases). The CDR3 extends over 14 amino acids. The ends were cut back, 4 bases at V and 5 bases at J, with 11 bases in the middle. Germline values: CDR1 KGHDR, CDR2 SFDVKD. The CDR3 protein is CATSEKGDHQPQHF. CDR3 nucleotide sequence: TGTGCCACCAGTGAAAAAGGGGACCATCAGCCCCAGCATTTT.

This clonotype has only a few counts. This rearrangement joins TRBV7-2 to TRBJ1-3, with TRBD1 matching over 7 bases. CDR1 and CDR2 (germline): SGHTA, FQGNSA. There are 16 residues in the CDR3. The V and J ends lost 4 bases and 0 bases, in that order; junction bases with no gene match: 6. CDR3 DNA sequence: TGTGCCAGCAGCTCGACAGGGCCCAACTCTGGAAACACCATATATTTT. This translates into CASSSTGPNSGNTIYF.

This clonotype turned up a few times. The V gene is TRBV29-1, the J gene TRBJ2-5; D possibly uses TRBD1 or TRBD2 (7 bases each). Germline CDR1 and CDR2: SQVTM and ANQGSEA. This CDR3 has 14 residues. Trimming left V 0 bases short and J 4 bases short, with 12 bases between. The CDR3 is CSVEDPRGGETQYF. The DNA for the CDR3 is TGCAGCGTTGAAGATCCCAGGGGGGGAGAGACCCAGTACTTC. The full variable domain, completed using reference TRBV29-1 and TRBJ2-5, is SAVISQKPSRDICQRGTSLTIQCQVDSQVTMMFWYRQQPGQSLTLIATANQGSEATYESGFVIDKFPISRPNLTFSTLTVSNMSPEDSSIYLCSVEDPRGGETQYFGPGTRLLVL.

This clonotype was seen repeatedly, ten times or more. The V and J genes are TRBV7-2 and TRBJ2-5; 8 positions match TRBD2. This CDR3 region has 13 residues. Germline-derived CDR1 and CDR2 are SGHTA and FQGNSA. With 3 bases clipped from V and 5 bases from J, the junction kept 2 bases outside the gene matches. The CDR3 region is CASSFGLAETQYF. DNA of the CDR3: TGTGCCAGCAGCTTCGGACTAGCTGAGACCCAGTACTTC.

The V gene is TRBV29-1, the J gene TRBJ1-1; D is perhaps TRBD1 (6 bases). Trimming removed 8 bases from V and 2 bases from J, with 12 bases in between. Germline CDR1 is SQVTM and CDR2 is ANQGSEA. The CDR3 is 12 amino acids. This CDR3 is CSPPGQNTEAFF. DNA of the CDR3: TGCAGCCCGCCGGGACAAAACACTGAAGCTTTCTTT.

Details on this clonotype: An end of the junction differs from the germline gene, which may be a read error. This chain uses TRBV29-1 with TRBJ1-2; TRBD1 is a possible D gene (5 bases). The CDR3 has 10 amino acids. Per the germline V gene, CDR1 is SQVTM and CDR2 is ANQGSEA. The CDR3 region has the DNA TGCAGCTTAGCGTGGGACCACTACGCCTTC. Translation: CSLAWDHYAF.

The rearrangement links TRBV20-1 to TRBJ2-5; tentatively, D is TRBD1 (6 bases). The CDR3 totals 15 residues. Trimming took off 3 bases at V and 4 bases at J, with 18 bases between the two ends. Germline lookup yields CDR1 DFQATT and CDR2 SNEGSKA (reference sequence). CDR3 nucleotide sequence: TGCAGTGCTAGTCAGGCTGGGGGCCAGGTAGAGACCCAGTACTTC. This sequence encodes CSASQAGGQVETQYF.

This clonotype was seen only a few times. The CDR3 loop reads CASTFNGRARETQYF. DNA of the CDR3: TGTGCCAGCACCTTCAACGGCCGGGCTAGAGAGACCCAGTACTTC. J is TRBJ2-5 and V is TRBV7-8, with unresolved D. The CDR3 is 15 amino acids. Trimming pared 7 bases from V and 4 bases from J, leaving 19 bases between. The germline gives CDR1 SGHVS, CDR2 FQNEAQ. The variable domain in full, with the rest retrieved from reference TRBV7-8 and TRBJ2-5, is GAGVSQSPRYKVAKRGQDVALRCDPISGHVSLFWYQQALGQGPEFLTYFQNEAQLDKSGLPSDRFFAERPEGSVSTLKIQRTQQEDSAVYLCASTFNGRARETQYFGPGTRLLVL.

This clonotype was detected a few times. This sequence joins TRBV7-6 and TRBJ2-5; D is unresolved. CDR1 is SGHVS and CDR2 is FNYEAQ in the germline V gene. The ends were cut back, 3 bases at V and 2 bases at J, with 7 bases in the middle. CDR3 length equals 13 residues. The CDR3 here is CASSLTKQETQYF. Written as DNA, the CDR3 is TGTGCCAGCAGCTTGACCAAACAAGAGACCCAGTACTTC.

At least ten counts were recorded for this clonotype. This chain links TRBV29-1 with TRBJ1-1; tentative D call: TRBD1 (6 bases). The V gene lost 2 bases and the J gene lost 5 bases, with 9 bases spanning the gap. Germline CDR1 is SQVTM and CDR2 is ANQGSEA. The CDR3 extends over 12 amino acids. The CDR3 sequence is CSVEPGVTEAFF. The CDR3 region has the DNA TGCAGCGTTGAACCAGGGGTTACTGAAGCTTTCTTT.

This clonotype has just a few counts. The V call is TRBV12-3 or TRBV12-4, the J call TRBJ1-6; D gene unclear. This CDR3 spans 15 amino acids. Trimming shortened V by 0 bases and J by 3 bases, and 6 bases separated the two germline ends. The CDR3 nucleotides read TGTGCCAGCAGTTTAGCGACGAGCTATAATTCACCCCTCCACTTT. It specifies CASSLATSYNSPLHF.

Ten or more counts support this clonotype. The chain uses TRBV6-6 and TRBJ1-2, with D possibly being TRBD1 (5 bases). CDR3 size: 13 residues. Germline V CDR1 and CDR2: MNHNY, SVGAGI (reference sequence). Trimming removed 5 bases from V and 4 bases from J, with 11 bases in between. The CDR3 here is CASSEDRGYGYTF. As DNA, the CDR3 is TGTGCCAGCAGTGAAGACAGAGGCTATGGCTACACCTTC.

Ten or more counts support this clonotype. Written as DNA, the CDR3 is TGTGCCACCAGTGATTTTGCAGCGGGGGTAGAGACCCAGTACTTC. Protein product: CATSDFAAGVETQYF. V usage is TRBV24-1 and J usage is TRBJ2-5, with TRBD2 identical over 8 bases. V gave up 1 base and J gave up 4 bases; unmatched junction bases: 4. The CDR3 runs to 15 residues. Germline V gene data show CDR1 as KGHDR and CDR2 as SFDVKD.

The chain recombines TRBV5-1 with TRBJ2-7, with D possibly TRBD2 on 6 matching bases. This CDR3 has 15 residues. CDR1 and CDR2 from the germline V gene are SGHRS and YFSETQ. V lost 4 bases to trimming and J lost 3 bases, with 17 bases between them. CDR3 coding DNA: TGCGCCAGCAGCCCACGGGGGAGCCTAGACTACGAGCAGTACTTC. It specifies CASSPRGSLDYEQYF.

With regard to this clonotype: A much larger clone lies one base from this, so it may be a read error. This chain uses TRBV6-1 with TRBJ2-5; D possibly corresponds to TRBD2 (5 bases). The CDR3 is made up of 14 amino acids. Germline lookup yields CDR1 MNHNS and CDR2 SASEGT. CDR3 sequence reads: CTISHSAAVSPQYF. CDR3 bases: TGTACCATCAGCCATAGCGCCGCGGTTAGCCCCCAGTACTTC.

The V call is TRBV7-4, the J call TRBJ2-2, with D tentatively TRBD2 (5 bases). Germline CDR1 and CDR2: SGHVT and SQSDAQ. Trimming took off 3 bases at V and 3 bases at J, with 11 bases between the two ends. The CDR3 extends over 15 amino acids. The CDR3 DNA sequence: TGTGCCAGCAGCTTGGCCGGGGTGCACACCGGGGAGCTGTTTTTT. Its translation: CASSLAGVHTGELFF.

About this clonotype itself: The junction departs from germline at one end; a sequencing error may be responsible. The rearrangement uses TRBV2 and TRBJ1-1; the match to TRBD1 covers 8 bases. Germline assignment: CDR1 SNHLY and CDR2 FYNNEI. This CDR3 is built from 12 residues. The DNA for the CDR3 is TGTACCAGCACTTTGCAGGGGGCGGGAGCTTTCTTT. Translating it yields CTSTLQGAGAFF.

In regard to this clonotype: This may be a read error, as it is one base from a much larger clone. The J gene is TRBJ1-1, the V gene TRBV10-3; D not certain. Germline CDR1 is ENHRY and CDR2 is SYGVKD. The CDR3 contains 12 residues. The CDR3 nucleotides are TGTGCCAGCAGTTTTGGGTGGACTGAAGCTTTCTTT. Amino acids: CASSFGWTEAFF.

This clonotype was recorded at least ten times. Compared with germline, one end of the junction differs, possibly owing to a read error. The genes are TRBV29-1 and TRBJ1-4; possible D gene TRBD1, 6 bases. Germline assignment: CDR1 SQVTM and CDR2 ANQGSEA. CDR3 size: 13 residues. In nucleotides, the CDR3 is TGCAGCGTCGAAGGGGGGGGCAGCGAAAAACTGTTTTTT. Translated, it gives CSVEGGGSEKLFF.

A remark on this clonotype: Being one base from a much bigger clone, this may be a read error. This chain links TRBV6-5 with TRBJ2-7, with D perhaps matching TRBD2 (5 bases). CDR3 length: 13 amino acids. In germline, CDR1 is MNHEY, CDR2 SVGAGI. Trimming pared 4 bases from V and 6 bases from J, leaving 13 bases between. CDR3 nucleotides: TGTGCCAGCAGTTGGGAGAGGCTGCTCGAGCAGTACTTC. Its translation: CASSWERLLEQYF.

The V call is TRBV19, the J call TRBJ2-5, with TRBD2 matching over 10 bases. With 7 bases clipped from V and 4 bases from J, the junction kept 6 bases outside the gene matches. Germline CDR1 is LNHDA and CDR2 is SQIVND (reference sequence). This CDR3 has 14 residues. CDR3: CASTIAGGGETQYF. CDR3 in DNA: TGTGCCAGTACCATAGCGGGAGGAGGAGAGACCCAGTACTTC. The whole variable domain, filled in from reference TRBV19 and TRBJ2-5, reads DGGITQSPKYLFRKEGQNVTLSCEQNLNHDAMYWYRQDPGQGLRLIYYSQIVNDFQKGDIAEGYSVSREKKESFPLTVTSAQKNPTAFYLCASTIAGGGETQYFGPGTRLLVL.